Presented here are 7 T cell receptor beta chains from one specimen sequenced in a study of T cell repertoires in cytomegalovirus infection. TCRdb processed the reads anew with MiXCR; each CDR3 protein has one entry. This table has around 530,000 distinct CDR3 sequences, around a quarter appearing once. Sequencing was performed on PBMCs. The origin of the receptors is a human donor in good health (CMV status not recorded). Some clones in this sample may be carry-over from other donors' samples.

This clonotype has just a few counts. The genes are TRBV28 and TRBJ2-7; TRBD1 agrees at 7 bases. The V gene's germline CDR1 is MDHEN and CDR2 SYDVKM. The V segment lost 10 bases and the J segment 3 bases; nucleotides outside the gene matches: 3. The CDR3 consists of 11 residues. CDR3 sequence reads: CATYRGYEQYF. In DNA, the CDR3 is TGTGCCACCTACAGGGGCTACGAGCAGTACTTC.

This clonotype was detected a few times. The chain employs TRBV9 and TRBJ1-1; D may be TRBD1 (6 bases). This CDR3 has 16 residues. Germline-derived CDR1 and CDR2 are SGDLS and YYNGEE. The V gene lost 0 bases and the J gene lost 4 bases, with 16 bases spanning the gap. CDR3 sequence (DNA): TGTGCCAGCAGCGTAGCTCATACGGGGGGGGCCACTGAAGCTTTCTTT. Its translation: CASSVAHTGGATEAFF.

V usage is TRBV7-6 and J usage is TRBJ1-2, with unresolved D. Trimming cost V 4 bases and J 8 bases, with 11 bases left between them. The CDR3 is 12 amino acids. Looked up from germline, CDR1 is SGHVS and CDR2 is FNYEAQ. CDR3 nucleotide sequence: TGTGCCAGCAGCTCACGGTTGGGCGGCTACACCTTC. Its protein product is CASSSRLGGYTF.

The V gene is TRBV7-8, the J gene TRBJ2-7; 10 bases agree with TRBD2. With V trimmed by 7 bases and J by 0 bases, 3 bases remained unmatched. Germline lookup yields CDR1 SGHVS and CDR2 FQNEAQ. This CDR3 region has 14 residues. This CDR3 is CASTTSGISYEQYF. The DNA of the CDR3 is TGTGCCAGCACCACTAGCGGGATCTCCTACGAGCAGTACTTC.

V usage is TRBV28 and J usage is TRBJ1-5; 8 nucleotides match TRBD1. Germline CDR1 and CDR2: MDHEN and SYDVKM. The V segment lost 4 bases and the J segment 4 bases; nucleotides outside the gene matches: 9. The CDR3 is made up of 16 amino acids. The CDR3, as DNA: TGTGCCAGCAGTTCCAACCAGGGGGCAAGGAATCAGCCCCAGCATTTT. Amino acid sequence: CASSSNQGARNQPQHF.

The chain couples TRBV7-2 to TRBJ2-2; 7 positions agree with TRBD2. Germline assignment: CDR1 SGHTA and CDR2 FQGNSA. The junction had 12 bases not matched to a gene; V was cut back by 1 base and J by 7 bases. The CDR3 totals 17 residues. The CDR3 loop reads CASSLDGGGPRNGELFF. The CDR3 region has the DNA TGTGCCAGCAGCTTAGATGGGGGAGGGCCTAGGAACGGGGAGCTGTTTTTT.

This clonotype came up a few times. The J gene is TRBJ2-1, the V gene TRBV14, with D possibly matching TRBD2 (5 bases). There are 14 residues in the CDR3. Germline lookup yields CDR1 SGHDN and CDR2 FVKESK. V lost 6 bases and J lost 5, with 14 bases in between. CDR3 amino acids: CASRGGSAHNEQFF. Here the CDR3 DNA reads TGTGCCAGCAGAGGCGGGTCGGCACACAATGAGCAGTTCTTC.